This TCR beta chain is from a study of blood T cell repertoires in COVID-19 (dated by TCRdb to the early 2020s). Context from the whole study: Collaborator samples came from the United States, Italy and Spain and covered acute and convalescent phases of COVID-19. The repertoires were made available in a free public database intended to serve as a resource for research on the immune response to SARS-CoV-2. The prospective study material was composed of cDNA or gDNA derived from T cells, B-cell-depleted T cells, or PBMCs. A de-identified subject ID, COVID-19 status, age in years and sex were almost always included in the sample metadata. Where available, HLA class I and class II types were obtained from metadata supplied by the sample provider rather than from assay-based typing. The dataset comprised deeply sampled blood TCRbeta repertoires from subjects exposed to, actively infected with, or recovered from COVID-19. The samples were drawn from two sources: the first 160 participants of the ongoing ImmuneRACE study, and fewer than 1,500 subjects contributed by 6 global collaborators.

TCRbeta CDR3 regions were amplified from genomic DNA using the immunoSEQ Assay, a bias-controlled multiplex PCR. Per the original workflow: Nucleated cell counts per sample were estimated from amplification of reference gene primers within the assay. To quantify the absolute abundance of each unique TCRbeta CDR3 rearrangement, sequence reads were collapsed and filtered. Productive Simpson clonality was computed per sample as the square root of Simpson's diversity index over productive rearrangements. In its TCRdb copy, this immuneACCESS table keeps in-frame sequences only and misses some clones. Where compared with another copy, unresolved V genes explain less than half of these, and the others have no known cause. The DNA gave D and trimming, while V, J and clone size come from that table. In all, the sample holds over 45,000 clones, and about 70% of those were seen once. Together, the top ten hold 22% of the sample.

Spanning cysteine to phenylalanine, the CDR3 consists of 13 amino acids. This entry keeps only the CDR3 DNA: 39 bases, framed from base 1. The germline V gene sets CDR1 to SGHDT and CDR2 to YYEEEE. A distance of 11 bases separates the germline ends of V and J, which lose 5 bases and 8 bases respectively. This clone was seen a handful of times. It has no known antigen specificity. Qualities for individual bases were not recorded, and no much larger clone is one base off. Collaborating institutions collected whole blood in K2EDTA tubes following their own protocols. For TCRbeta analysis, collaborators shipped samples as frozen whole blood, isolated PBMCs, or DNA extracted from either of those sample types. Here is what the overall study found, with its caveats: The amount of clinical and demographic metadata varied by source and participant and was provided uncurated.

The sample was peripheral blood. This TCR derives from a man aged 50 or older with active or convalescent COVID-19. The sequence is built from TRBV5-6 and TRBJ1-6; too little of a D gene remains to name it. The DNA reads TGTGCCAGCAGTAGACGCCGGGATTCACCCCTCCACTTT. Its amino acids are CASSRRRDSPLHF.